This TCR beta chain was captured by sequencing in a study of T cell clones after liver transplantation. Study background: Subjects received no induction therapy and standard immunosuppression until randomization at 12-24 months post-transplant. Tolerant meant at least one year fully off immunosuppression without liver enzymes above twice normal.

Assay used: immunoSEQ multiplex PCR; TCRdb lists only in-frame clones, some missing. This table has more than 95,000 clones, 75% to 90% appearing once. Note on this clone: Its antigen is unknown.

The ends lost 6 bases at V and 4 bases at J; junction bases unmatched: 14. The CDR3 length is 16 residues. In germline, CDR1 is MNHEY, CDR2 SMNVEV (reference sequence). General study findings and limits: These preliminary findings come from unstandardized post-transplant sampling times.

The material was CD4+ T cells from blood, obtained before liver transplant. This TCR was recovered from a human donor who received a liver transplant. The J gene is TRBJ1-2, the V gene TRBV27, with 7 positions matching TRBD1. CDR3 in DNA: TGTGCCAGCAGCGCTCTCAGGGAGGGGGCTGGCTATGGCTACACCTTC. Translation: CASSALREGAGYGYTF.